This T cell receptor (beta chain) was sequenced for a study of radiation and T cells in renal cell carcinoma. V gave up 9 bases and J gave up 4 bases; unmatched junction bases: 5. The length of the CDR3 is 13 residues. Germline V gives CDR1 MNHEY, CDR2 SVGAGI. The sample holds one count of this clone. Its antigen is as yet unknown. Using immunoSEQ multiplex PCR, the repertoire was profiled, and TCRdb retains in-frame clones only, with some absent. The data show roughly 170,000 clones, around 89% seen once. Time point in this sample: blood 4 weeks post-SBRT, at nephrectomy. The treatment here: 15 Gy SBRT to primary tumor, nephrectomy 4 weeks later. Blood was sampled at baseline, 2 weeks and 4 weeks after SBRT. Notes on the study in general: From baseline, blood top tumor clonotypes peaked at 2 weeks post-radiation.

The J gene is TRBJ1-4, the V gene TRBV6-5; 7 positions agree with TRBD1. Sequences were derived from blood, sampled from a patient whose treatment included radiotherapy and nephrectomy. This clonotype was sampled from a woman aged 45 to 65 with renal cell carcinoma. The CDR3 loop is CASLDRFNEKLFF. CDR3 nucleotides: TGTGCCAGTTTGGACAGGTTTAATGAAAAACTGTTTTTT.